This TCR beta chain was retrieved from a study of T cell responses to AZD1222 COVID-19 vaccine. Samples with a second dose at about 4 or about 12 weeks were pooled together. This clone has more than one count but fewer than ten. As yet, its antigen is unknown. The CDR3 covers 14 residues. V lost 1 base, J lost 3 bases, and 11 bases lay in between. Germline CDR1 reads SQVTM; CDR2 reads ANQGSEA. Study-level points and caveats: There were vaccine-associated CD4 TCRs across spike, dominant at 160-218 and 743-854. Among spike-specific TCRs, nearly half reportedly target unmutated variant regions. Clonal diversity was possibly underestimated, and white British individuals and females predominated among donors.

Assay used: immunoSEQ multiplex PCR; TCRdb lists only in-frame clones, some missing. Seen here are some 60,000 clones, approximately 80% observed once, and the top ten hold over 3%. The input for sequencing was peripheral blood, taken 28 days after the second AZD1222 dose. This chain joins TRBV29-1 and TRBJ2-3, with D possibly TRBD2 on 5 matching bases. The sequence derives from an adult who received the AZD1222 COVID-19 vaccine. The CDR3 here is CSVEATEGTDTQYF. CDR3 nucleotides: TGCAGCGTTGAAGCCACTGAGGGTACAGATACGCAGTATTTT.